The entry below describes one TCR beta chain. Its antigen has not been determined. No base quality information exists; no much larger clone differs at one position. The immunoSEQ assay at survey resolution was used to sequence TCRbeta rearrangements from genomic DNA. Regarding the original processing steps: In the TCR sequencing data, the lowest productive clonotype frequency that could be detected was 2.59 x 10-5. Only productive TCRbeta rearrangements, defined as complete and in-frame sequences, were included in the analyses. The clonality of each sample was calculated as Simpson clonality in the immunoSEQ Analyzer version 3.0. Based on frequency, clones were grouped as very rare, small, medium, large (1-20%) or hyperexpanded (>20%). Generation probabilities were estimated with OLGA 1.2.3, V-gene circos plots were made with VDJtools, specificities were searched in VDJdb, and CDR3 motifs were identified with GLIPH. In TCRdb, the immuneACCESS table is reduced to in-frame sequences with V and J assigned. These tables do not hold every clone; where another copy was compared, an unresolved V gene accounts for under half, and the others remain unexplained. For V, J and clone size, that table is used; D and trimming come from the DNA. Counted in this sample were 40,000 to 50,000 clones; about 80% of them appeared once. Of the sample, under 0.4% is held by the ten largest clones.

The record originates from a study of STAT5B mutations in CD4+ large granular lymphocyte leukemia (dated by TCRdb to the early 2020s). Concerning the study at large: Among the healthy controls, the CDR3 'QG' motif was associated with a particular HLA allele. Flow cytometry on FACSCanto II or FACSVerse showed that the purified fractions were more than 95% pure among lymphocytes. The TCRbeta repertoires of CD4+ T-cell large granular lymphocyte leukemia patients were compared with the TCRbeta repertoires of healthy blood donors. Study-level results and caveats: The data were not HLA-matched, and the relatively small sample size could explain the higher clonality seen in CD4+ compared with CD8+ T-LGLL. Greater clonality appeared to be present in CD4-sorted patient repertoires than in healthy CD4+ repertoires, and the difference was retained after the putative leukemic clones were removed. Main leukemic clonotypes were private to each patient, although 20% to 25% of the main leukemic clonotypes were found at low frequency in the non-leukemic repertoires of other patients. Enrichment of TRBV06-family usage was observed among the top patient clones (8/27) relative to healthy controls (2/35).

The CDR3 goes from the cysteine to the phenylalanine over 17 residues. The CDR3 DNA has 51 bases and is translated from base 1. Relative to germline, V is missing 3 bases and J is missing 9 bases, with 14 bases of the junction outside any gene match. The germline V gene encodes CDR1 SEHNR and CDR2 FQNEAQ (reference sequence). The healthy control group was made up of roughly 34 blood donors, and the Finnish Red Cross blood service supplied their buffy coats. All TCR-sequenced material derived from peripheral blood: patient blood samples and healthy donor buffy coats. Ficoll-Hypaque gradient centrifugation was used to isolate peripheral blood mononuclear cells. CD4+ cells were purified magnetically from the buffy coats of healthy controls. The Gentra Puregene Cell and Tissue kit was used to extract genomic DNA, and a Qubit 2.0 fluorometer was used to measure the amount of genomic DNA.

The sequence came from a human donor in good health. The sequencing input was CD4+ T cells from blood buffy coats. The V and J segments used are TRBV7-9 and TRBJ2-4; 10 central nucleotides agree with TRBD1. The bases read TGTGCCAGCAGCTTTCGACAGGGGGCTTCCCCTCAGCGCATTCAGTACTTC. Its protein reads: CASSFRQGASPQRIQYF.